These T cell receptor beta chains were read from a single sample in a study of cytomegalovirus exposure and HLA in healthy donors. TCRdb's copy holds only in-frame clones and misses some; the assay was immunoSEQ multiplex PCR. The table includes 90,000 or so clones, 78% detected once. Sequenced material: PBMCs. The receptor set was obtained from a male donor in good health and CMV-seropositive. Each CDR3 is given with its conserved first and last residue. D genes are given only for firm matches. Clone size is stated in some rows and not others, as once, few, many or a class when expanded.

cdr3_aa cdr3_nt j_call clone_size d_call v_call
CASSPHTPLAGHISSYNEQFF TGCGCCAGCAGCCCACACACCCCATTAGCGGGGCATATCAGCTCCTACAATGAGCAGTTCTTC TRBJ2-1 NA TRBD2 TRBV5-1
CASSLELTYGYTF TGCGCCAGCAGCTTGGAACTCACCTATGGCTACACCTTC TRBJ1-2 once NA TRBV5-1
CASSPAGFMNTEAFF TGTGCCAGCAGTCCGGCAGGGTTCATGAACACTGAAGCTTTCTTT TRBJ1-1 NA NA TRBV28
CASSPSQGFYGYTF TGTGCCAGCAGCCCGTCACAGGGCTTCTATGGCTACACCTTC TRBJ1-2 NA NA TRBV7-6
CASRGGQSSLGYTF TGTGCCAGCAGGGGGGGACAGTCGTCCTTAGGCTACACCTTC TRBJ1-2 once TRBD1 TRBV27
CASSETGWGRNEQFF TGTGCCAGCAGCGAGACAGGGTGGGGAAGGAATGAGCAGTTCTTC TRBJ2-1 few TRBD1 TRBV28
CASSLGGGPYEQYF TGTGCCAGCAGCTTAGGGGGAGGCCCCTACGAGCAGTACTTC TRBJ2-7 once NA TRBV11-2
CASSLSSYEQYF TGCGCCAGCAGCTTGTCCAGTTACGAGCAGTACTTC TRBJ2-7 once NA TRBV5-1
CASSAAPGQDQETQYF TGTGCCAGCAGCGCCGCTCCGGGACAGGATCAAGAGACCCAGTACTTC TRBJ2-5 NA TRBD1 TRBV9
CASSQGQRTTDTQYF TGCGCCAGCAGCCAAGGTCAGCGGACCACAGATACGCAGTATTTT TRBJ2-3 NA NA TRBV4-1
CSVETDSQETQYF TGCAGCGTTGAAACAGATAGCCAAGAGACCCAGTACTTC TRBJ2-5 NA NA TRBV29-1
CASSHGGRGATEAFF TGTGCCAGCAGCCACGGTGGTCGGGGAGCCACTGAAGCTTTCTTT TRBJ1-1 few NA TRBV5-5
CATSRDRGLAGIYHEQYF TGTGCCACCAGCAGAGATCGGGGACTAGCGGGAATCTACCACGAGCAGTACTTC TRBJ2-7 NA TRBD2 TRBV15
CASSPSERREDEQFF TGTGCCAGCAGCCCCTCCGAGAGGCGGGAGGACGAGCAGTTCTTC TRBJ2-1 NA TRBD2 TRBV14
CASSPITGHPSYNEQFF TGTGCCAGCAGTCCCATAACAGGCCATCCCTCCTACAATGAGCAGTTCTTC TRBJ2-1 NA NA TRBV27
CASSVRDYEGNIQYF TGTGCCAGCAGCGTAAGGGACTACGAGGGAAACATTCAGTACTTC TRBJ2-4 NA TRBD2 TRBV9
CASSLAGTEKETQYF TGCGCCAGCAGCTTGGCCGGGACAGAAAAAGAGACCCAGTACTTC TRBJ2-5 NA TRBD1 TRBV5-1
CASSRPGDSKNIQYF TGTGCCAGCAGTAGACCCGGGGACAGTAAAAACATTCAGTACTTC TRBJ2-4 NA TRBD1 TRBV6-1